A single sample gave rise to the 21 T cell receptor beta chains below, sequenced in a study of CD8 T cells in Susac syndrome. RNA was extracted with the RNeasy kit, and a quantity of roughly 0.5 to 1 ug was reverse transcribed using random hexamers. TCRdb processed the immunoSEQ multiplex PCR reads anew with MiXCR; each CDR3 protein has one entry. The sample records hundreds of thousands of distinct CDR3 sequences, about 94% being singletons. The sequencing input was CD4+ T cells from PBMCs. These receptors all stem from a human donor with Susac syndrome.

This chain uses TRBV12-3 or TRBV12-4 with TRBJ2-7; 7 nucleotides line up with TRBD1. The V gene end was trimmed by 3 bases and the J gene end by 8 bases; junction bases not matched to a gene: 13. CDR3 length equals 15 residues. As DNA, the CDR3 is TGTGCCAGCAGTTTGTCAGGGGGAGACACAGTTAAGCAGTACTTC. Protein product: CASSLSGGDTVKQYF.

CDR3 loop: CASSLGPGEGKRTQYF. In nucleotides, the CDR3 is TGCGCCAGCAGCTTGGGGCCGGGGGAGGGCAAGAGGACCCAGTACTTC. The rearrangement joins TRBV5-1 to TRBJ2-5, with TRBD2 matching over 7 bases. V lost 0 bases to trimming and J lost 7 bases; unmatched junction nucleotides: 12. Germline V CDR1 and CDR2: SGHRS, YFSETQ. The CDR3 contains 16 residues.

This chain connects TRBV7-9 to TRBJ2-1; D is ambiguous. The CDR3 is 14 amino acids. Germline loops: CDR1 SEHNR, CDR2 FQNEAQ (reference sequence). The ends were cut back, 1 base at V and 3 bases at J, with 7 bases in the middle. The CDR3, as DNA: TGTGCCAGCAGCTTAGATGTGGGCTACAATGAGCAGTTCTTC. Its translation: CASSLDVGYNEQFF.

The gene calls are TRBV5-1 and TRBJ2-6, with a possible D match to TRBD2 (5 bases). The CDR3 sequence is 16 residues long. The V end lost 4 bases, the J end lost 2 bases, and 13 bases lay between the germline ends. Germline V gene data show CDR1 as SGHRS and CDR2 as YFSETQ. CDR3 loop: CASSPAGVTGANVLTF. The CDR3 DNA sequence: TGCGCCAGCAGCCCGGCGGGTGTGACTGGGGCCAACGTCCTGACTTTC.

This sequence joins TRBV30 and TRBJ2-7; D unclear. The germline V gene encodes CDR1 GTSNPN and CDR2 SVGIG (reference sequence). The CDR3 length is 13 residues. Trimming shortened V by 0 bases and J by 0 bases, and 6 bases separated the two germline ends. CDR3 loop: CAWSVPNSYEQYF. CDR3 nucleotides: TGTGCCTGGAGTGTTCCCAACTCCTACGAGCAGTACTTC.

The rearrangement uses TRBV7-3 and TRBJ1-1; D gene uncertain. The CDR3 has 13 amino acids. Germline V gene sequence: CDR1 SGHTA, CDR2 FQGTGA. Trimming pared 3 bases from V and 5 bases from J, leaving 10 bases between. Here the CDR3 reads CASSLESWTEAFF. CDR3 sequence (DNA): TGTGCCAGCAGCTTGGAGTCGTGGACTGAAGCTTTCTTT.

Here the CDR3 reads CASSLGSPNEKLFF. The CDR3 nucleotides read TGTGCCAGCAGTTTGGGCAGCCCCAATGAAAAACTGTTTTTT. V usage is TRBV12-3 or TRBV12-4 and J usage is TRBJ1-4; D is undetermined. The CDR3 spans 14 residues. Trimming removed 3 bases at V and 5 bases at J, with 10 bases between.

V is TRBV15 and J is TRBJ2-7; D gene uncertain. Trimming took 3 bases from V and 3 from J, leaving 9 bases between them. Germline V gene sequence: CDR1 LNHNV, CDR2 YYDKDF (reference sequence). This CDR3 spans 13 amino acids. CDR3 in amino acids: CATSRGRLYEQYF. The CDR3 region has the DNA TGTGCCACCAGCAGGGGAAGACTCTACGAGCAGTACTTC.

The rearrangement uses TRBV12-3 or TRBV12-4 and TRBJ2-7; 7 bases line up with TRBD1. The CDR3 totals 13 residues. V gave up 10 bases and J gave up 2 bases; unmatched junction bases: 8. This CDR3 is CATRRQGAYEQYF. As DNA, the CDR3 is TGTGCCACCAGACGGCAGGGGGCCTACGAGCAGTACTTC.

The chain recombines TRBV6-2 or TRBV6-3 with TRBJ2-5, with TRBD2 identical over 10 bases. J gave up 5 bases and V 6 bases, and 3 bases lay outside the gene matches. In germline, CDR1 is MNHEY, CDR2 SVGEGT. The CDR3 has 13 amino acids. The CDR3 region is CASRNSGGETQYF. The CDR3 nucleotides read TGTGCCAGCAGAAATAGCGGGGGGGAGACCCAGTACTTC.

The chain uses TRBV7-3 and TRBJ1-2; weak D call: TRBD1 (5 bases). With 5 bases removed from V and 3 bases from J, the gap between germline ends came to 10 bases. CDR3 length: 13 residues. CDR1 and CDR2 (germline): SGHTA, FQGTGA. In DNA, the CDR3 is TGTGCCAGCAGCCCCAGGGCTTACTATGGCTACACCTTC. This translates into CASSPRAYYGYTF.

The V gene is TRBV12-3 or TRBV12-4, the J gene TRBJ1-5, with 9 bases aligning to TRBD1. The CDR3 length is 14 residues. V lost 6 bases to trimming and J lost 5 bases; unmatched junction nucleotides: 5. Here the CDR3 reads CASRKTGGDQPQHF. The DNA for the CDR3 is TGTGCCAGCAGAAAGACAGGGGGAGATCAGCCCCAGCATTTT.

This clonotype was seen only once. This chain connects TRBV12-5 to TRBJ1-1, with D unclear. Trimming cost V 6 bases and J 0 bases, with 8 bases left between them. The CDR3 totals 13 residues. Germline V gene data show CDR1 as LGHNT and CDR2 as FRNRAP. CDR3 in amino acids: CASGPPVNTEAFF. CDR3 DNA sequence: TGTGCTAGTGGCCCCCCTGTGAACACTGAAGCTTTCTTT.

The chain couples TRBV3-1 to TRBJ2-1, with a possible D match to TRBD2 (6 bases). Trimming cost V 1 base and J 9 bases, with 13 bases left between them. The CDR3 extends over 14 amino acids. Germline values: CDR1 LGHDT, CDR2 YNNKEL (reference sequence). The CDR3 DNA sequence: TGTGCCAGCAGCCAAGTGGAGGGGTTTGGTGAGCAGTTCTTC. Encoded protein: CASSQVEGFGEQFF.

The CDR3 coding sequence is TGCAGTGCTACCCTCGACGGTAGCAATCAGCCCCAGCATTTT. This codes for CSATLDGSNQPQHF. The chain carries TRBV20-1 and TRBJ1-5; no reliable D call. Deletions cut 4 bases from V and 0 bases from J, with 10 bases between. The CDR3 has 14 residues. Germline assignment: CDR1 DFQATT and CDR2 SNEGSKA (reference sequence).

This clonotype was seen a handful of times. The V call is TRBV30, the J call TRBJ1-3; D is unresolved. This CDR3 has 13 residues. Trimming removed 1 base at V and 4 bases at J, with 8 bases between. Germline CDR1 reads GTSNPN; CDR2 reads SVGIG (reference sequence). The CDR3 loop reads CAWSGQSGNTIYF. CDR3 DNA sequence: TGTGCCTGGAGTGGGCAATCCGGAAACACCATATATTTT.

The chain uses TRBV7-2 and TRBJ1-1; 7 bases align to TRBD1. The J segment lost 0 bases and the V segment lost 5 bases, leaving 6 bases of the junction unmatched. From germline, CDR1 is SGHTA and CDR2 FQGNSA. This CDR3 is 15 amino acids long. The CDR3 region is CASSRQGAVNTEAFF. The CDR3 DNA sequence: TGTGCCAGCAGCAGACAGGGAGCGGTGAACACTGAAGCTTTCTTT.

This clonotype was observed a few times. The rearrangement joins TRBV11-2 to TRBJ2-6, with D unresolved. The germline gives CDR1 SGHAT, CDR2 FQNNGV. Trimming removed 0 bases at V and 1 base at J, with 1 base between. The CDR3 sequence is 14 residues long. The CDR3, as DNA: TGTGCCAGCAGCTTAGATTCTGGGGCCAACGTCCTGACTTTC. The encoded protein is CASSLDSGANVLTF.

The chain employs TRBV13 and TRBJ2-3; 8 bases are shared with TRBD1. In germline, CDR1 is PRHDT, CDR2 FYEKMQ (reference sequence). This CDR3 is 15 amino acids long. V lost 3 bases to trimming and J lost 0 bases; unmatched junction nucleotides: 2. Here the CDR3 reads CASSLTGASTDTQYF. In DNA, the CDR3 is TGTGCCAGCAGCTTGACAGGGGCTAGCACAGATACGCAGTATTTT.

The V and J genes are TRBV20-1 and TRBJ2-2; the match to TRBD2 covers 9 bases. There are 16 residues in the CDR3. The ends lost 4 bases at V and 2 bases at J; junction bases unmatched: 8. Germline V gene lookup returns CDR1 DFQATT and CDR2 SNEGSKA (reference sequence). The CDR3 reads CSANSRGGQNTGELFF. The CDR3 DNA follows: TGCAGTGCTAACTCGCGGGGGGGCCAAAACACCGGGGAGCTGTTTTTT.

V usage is TRBV28 and J usage is TRBJ1-5; 9 nucleotides agree with TRBD1. In germline, CDR1 is MDHEN, CDR2 SYDVKM. The CDR3 is 16 amino acids. V dropped 3 bases and J dropped 5; count of bases not matched to a gene: 8. CDR3: CASSLLQGALYQPQHF. DNA for the CDR3: TGTGCCAGCAGTTTGCTACAGGGGGCCCTTTATCAGCCCCAGCATTTT.